One sample yielded the 14 T cell receptor beta chains listed below, sequenced in a study of control samples from healthy donors and cancer patients. Only in-frame clones appear in the TCRdb table, and some are missing; sequencing was by immunoSEQ multiplex PCR. Of over 75,000 clones in the sample, 90% to 95% are singletons; the top ten hold 15% to 18%. The sequenced sample was blood. Receptors originate from a man between 25 and 39 years old in good health.

The V and J genes are TRBV18 and TRBJ2-1; 13 bases are a match to TRBD2. CDR3 length: 19 residues. The ends lost 8 bases at V and 8 bases at J; junction bases unmatched: 21. Germline V lookup: CDR1 KGHSH, CDR2 LQKENI. The CDR3 nucleotides read TGTGCCAGCCCCAAAGCGGAATTCGGACTAGCGGGAGCAACGGATGAGCAGTTCTTC. Translated: CASPKAEFGLAGATDEQFF.

The chain has TRBV7-9 and TRBJ2-4; 16 positions agree with TRBD2. Germline values: CDR1 SEHNR, CDR2 FQNEAQ (reference sequence). The junction had 10 bases not matched to a gene; V was cut back by 5 bases and J by 9 bases. This CDR3 is 17 amino acids long. The CDR3 bases are TGTGCCAGCAGCGACTCTGGGACTAGCGGGAGGGAGGCCATTCAGTACTTC. It translates to CASSDSGTSGREAIQYF.

The chain employs TRBV27 and TRBJ1-4; D might be TRBD1 (5 bases). The CDR3 extends over 15 amino acids. Deletions cut 0 bases from V and 8 bases from J, with 13 bases between. CDR1 and CDR2 (germline): MNHEY, SMNVEV (reference sequence). CDR3 nucleotide sequence: TGTGCCAGCAGTTTATCGGCAGGGTTGGGGGAAAAACTGTTTTTT. Amino acid sequence: CASSLSAGLGEKLFF.

The chain uses TRBV18 and TRBJ1-3; D is unclear. CDR1 KGHSH and CDR2 LQKENI come from the germline V gene. The V and J ends lost 2 bases and 2 bases respectively, with 10 bases between them. This CDR3 comprises 15 residues. The CDR3 DNA is TGTGCCAGCTCACCAAGCAGTGGCCCTGGAAACACCATATATTTT. It encodes CASSPSSGPGNTIYF.

This chain links TRBV5-6 with TRBJ2-7; D may be TRBD1 (5 bases). Germline CDR1 SGHDT, CDR2 YYEEEE. V was clipped by 0 bases and J by 6 bases, with 10 bases between them. CDR3 length: 13 residues. CDR3 sequence (DNA): TGTGCCAGCAGCTTGGCCACAGGTGGCGAGCAGTACTTC. Translation gives CASSLATGGEQYF.

The chain couples TRBV4-3 to TRBJ1-1; 8 bases map to TRBD1. The trim removed 3 bases at V and 1 base at J, leaving 10 bases unmatched. The CDR3 contains 17 residues. Germline V gene data show CDR1 as LGHNA and CDR2 as YSLEER. This CDR3 reads CASSQFQGADQNTEAFF. CDR3 nucleotide sequence: TGCGCCAGCAGCCAGTTTCAGGGGGCGGACCAGAACACTGAAGCTTTCTTT.

The chain couples TRBV7-3 to TRBJ2-2, with no clear D. The V gene lost 4 bases and the J gene lost 3 bases, with 3 bases spanning the gap. The germline CDR1 and CDR2 sequences are SGHTA and FQGTGA. The CDR3 is made up of 12 amino acids. The CDR3 region is CASSSYTGELFF. As DNA, the CDR3 is TGTGCCAGCAGCTCCTACACCGGGGAGCTGTTTTTT.

This clone was counted at least ten times. This chain joins TRBV2 and TRBJ1-5, with D uncertain. Deletions cut 4 bases from V and 0 bases from J, with 13 bases between. The germline gives CDR1 SNHLY, CDR2 FYNNEI. The CDR3 runs 16 residues. The CDR3 DNA follows: TGTGCCAGCAGTGGGAAGGCCGGCGGTAGCAATCAGCCCCAGCATTTT. It translates to CASSGKAGGSNQPQHF. Combining the CDR3 with reference TRBV2 and TRBJ1-5 gives the whole variable domain EPEVTQTPSHQVTQMGQEVILRCVPISNHLYFYWYRQILGQKVEFLVSFYNNEISEKSEIFDDQFSVERPDGSNFTLKIRSTKLEDSAMYFCASSGKAGGSNQPQHFGDGTRLSIL.

The chain joins TRBV2 to TRBJ2-5; 8 bases match TRBD2. After removal of 7 bases from V and 2 bases from J, the junction contained 6 bases not matched to a gene. This CDR3 region has 14 residues. From germline, CDR1 is SNHLY and CDR2 FYNNEI. As DNA, the CDR3 is TGTGCCAGCACCACCGGGACTAGACAAGAGACCCAGTACTTC. This translates into CASTTGTRQETQYF.

The V and J genes are TRBV24-1 and TRBJ2-3; TRBD2 matches at 9 bases. In germline, CDR1 is KGHDR, CDR2 SFDVKD. The V gene end was trimmed by 4 bases and the J gene end by 0 bases; junction bases not matched to a gene: 4. The CDR3 totals 16 residues. CDR3: CATSEGLATSTDTQYF. CDR3 DNA: TGTGCCACCAGTGAGGGACTAGCCACAAGCACAGATACGCAGTATTTT.

The chain carries TRBV3-1 (or the pseudogene TRBV3-2) and TRBJ2-7; D unclear. V lost 0 bases and J lost 6, with 15 bases in between. CDR1 is LGHDT and CDR2 is YNNKEL in the germline V gene (reference sequence). This CDR3 comprises 15 residues. As DNA, the CDR3 is TGTGCCAGCAGCCAAGAGGAGATCGCCCCGTCCGAGCAGTACTTC. This translates into CASSQEEIAPSEQYF.

This chain links TRBV7-2 with TRBJ1-1; TRBD1 agrees at 8 bases. Germline CDR1 and CDR2: SGHTA and FQGNSA. Germline trimming cut 2 bases from V and 10 bases from J; bases unmatched to any gene: 12. The CDR3 has 15 residues. The CDR3 here is CASSLQGAAPDPAFF. Written as DNA, the CDR3 is TGTGCCAGCAGCTTACAGGGGGCGGCCCCGGATCCAGCTTTCTTT.

The chain couples TRBV6-5 to TRBJ2-7; no clear D. The V gene lost 7 bases and the J gene lost 3 bases, with 7 bases spanning the gap. Looked up from germline, CDR1 is MNHEY and CDR2 is SVGAGI. This CDR3 has 11 amino acids. The CDR3 sequence is CASTLSYEQYF. CDR3 coding DNA: TGTGCCAGCACCCTTAGCTACGAGCAGTACTTC.

The chain links TRBV4-1 to TRBJ2-3, with 11 bases aligning to TRBD2. This CDR3 is built from 18 residues. Trimming at V came to 5 bases and at J to 0 bases, leaving 10 bases not matched to a gene. In germline, CDR1 is MGHRA, CDR2 YSYEKL. CDR3 amino acids: CASSVTWASGGSTDTQYF. CDR3 nucleotide sequence: TGCGCCAGCAGCGTGACCTGGGCTAGCGGGGGGAGCACAGATACGCAGTATTTT.